The source of this TCR beta chain is a study of regulatory T cells in long-lasting Graves disease. TCR beta libraries were built with iRepertoire HTBI primers and Arm-PCR of CDR3 regions. TCRdb re-called the multiplex PCR reads with MiXCR, one entry per CDR3 protein. The sample contains some 560,000 distinct CDR3 sequences, about 16% of which appear only once. This clonotype was counted ten times or more. CDR3 length: 11 amino acids. CDR1 and CDR2 from the germline V gene are SNHLY and FYNNEI. The V end was cut by 8 bases, the J end by 0 bases, with 5 bases between. Time point: newly diagnosed GD, antithyroid drugs for less than 3 months. TCR sequences were obtained from RNA taken from PBMCs. These data also featured in a second study, about T cells in Graves' hyperthyroidism and ophthalmopathy.

This specimen was peripheral blood mononuclear cells (PBMCs), taken at new diagnosis, from a patient treated with antithyroid drugs. The TCR sequence derives from a woman aged 35-65 years with Graves disease. The V and J genes are TRBV2 and TRBJ2-7; D is unresolved. The CDR3 DNA sequence: TGTGCCAGCCAGTCCTCCTACGAGCAGTACTTC. This encodes CASQSSYEQYF.